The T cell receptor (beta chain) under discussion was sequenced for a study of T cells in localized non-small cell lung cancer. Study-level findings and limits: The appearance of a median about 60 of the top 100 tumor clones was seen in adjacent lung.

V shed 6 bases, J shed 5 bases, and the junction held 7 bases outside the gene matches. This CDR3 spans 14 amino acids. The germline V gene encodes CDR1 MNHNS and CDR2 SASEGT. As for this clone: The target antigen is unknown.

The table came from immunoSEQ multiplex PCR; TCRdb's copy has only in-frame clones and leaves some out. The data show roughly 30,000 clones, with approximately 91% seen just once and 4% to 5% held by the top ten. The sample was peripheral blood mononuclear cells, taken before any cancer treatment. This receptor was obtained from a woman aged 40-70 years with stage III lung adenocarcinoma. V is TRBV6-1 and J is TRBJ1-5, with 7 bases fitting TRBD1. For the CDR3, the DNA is TGTGCCAGCAGGGCGCAGGGGGTGGATCAGCCCCAGCATTTT. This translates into CASRAQGVDQPQHF.